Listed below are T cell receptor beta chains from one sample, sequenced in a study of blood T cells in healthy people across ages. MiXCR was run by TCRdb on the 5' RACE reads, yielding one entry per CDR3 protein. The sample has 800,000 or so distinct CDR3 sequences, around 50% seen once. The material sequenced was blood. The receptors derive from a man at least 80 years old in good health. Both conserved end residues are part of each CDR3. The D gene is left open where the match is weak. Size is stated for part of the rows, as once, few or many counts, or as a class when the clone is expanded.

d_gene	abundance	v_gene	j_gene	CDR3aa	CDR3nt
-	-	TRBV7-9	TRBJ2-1	CASSLHDANYGRGRTEQFF	TGTGCCAGCAGCTTACACGACGCGAATTACGGTCGGGGAAGGACTGAGCAGTTCTTC
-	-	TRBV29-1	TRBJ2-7	CSADRTDNEQYF	TGCAGCGCAGACAGGACAGACAATGAGCAGTACTTC
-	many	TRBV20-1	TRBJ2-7	CSARQTATYEQYF	TGCAGTGCTAGACAGACCGCTACCTACGAGCAGTACTTC
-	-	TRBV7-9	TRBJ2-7	CASTPDGTYEQYF	TGTGCCAGCACACCCGACGGGACCTACGAGCAGTACTTC
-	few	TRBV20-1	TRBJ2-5	CSARHDVEETQYF	TGCAGTGCTAGACACGACGTGGAAGAGACCCAGTACTTC
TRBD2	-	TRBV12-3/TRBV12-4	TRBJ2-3	CASSNPGLKVDTQYF	TGTGCCAGCAGCAACCCGGGACTAAAGGTAGATACGCAGTATTTT
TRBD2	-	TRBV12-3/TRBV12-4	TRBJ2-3	CASRPPQGLAGGDTQYF	TGTGCCAGCAGACCTCCCCAGGGACTAGCGGGGGGCGATACGCAGTATTTT
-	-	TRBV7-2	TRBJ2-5	CASSLGLQEDDETQYF	TGTGCCAGCAGCTTGGGTTTACAGGAGGATGATGAGACCCAGTACTTC
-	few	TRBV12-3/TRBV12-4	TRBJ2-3	CASSLARDFSTDTQYF	TGTGCCAGCAGTTTAGCGCGGGACTTTAGCACAGATACGCAGTATTTT
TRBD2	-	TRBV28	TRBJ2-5	CASGPAGAETQYF	TGTGCCAGCGGTCCAGCGGGAGCAGAGACCCAGTACTTC
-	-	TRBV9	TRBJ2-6	CASSVGPGPSSGANVLTF	TGTGCCAGCAGCGTAGGGCCGGGACCCAGCTCTGGGGCCAACGTCCTGACTTTC
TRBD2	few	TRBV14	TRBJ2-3	CASSQDLASGADTQYF	TGTGCCAGCAGCCAAGATCTGGCTAGCGGGGCAGATACGCAGTATTTT
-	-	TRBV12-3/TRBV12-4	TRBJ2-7	CASSLGSSYERYF	TGTGCCAGCAGTTTAGGCAGCTCCTACGAGCGGTACTTC
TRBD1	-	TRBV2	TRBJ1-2	CASSVSRPGGYGYTF	TGTGCCAGCAGTGTTTCCAGGCCAGGGGGCTATGGCTACACCTTC
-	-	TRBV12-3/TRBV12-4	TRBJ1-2	CASSFSTADNYGYTF	TGTGCCAGCAGTTTCAGTACAGCGGATAACTATGGCTACACCTTC
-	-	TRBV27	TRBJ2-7	CASSFAGADNEQYF	TGTGCCAGCAGTTTTGCAGGGGCGGATAATGAGCAGTACTTC
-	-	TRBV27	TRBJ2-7	CASSPHRVALYEQYF	TGTGCCAGCAGTCCCCACAGGGTGGCCCTTTACGAGCAGTACTTC
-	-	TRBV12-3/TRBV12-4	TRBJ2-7	CAGRAGPGVLNLYEQYF	TGTGCCGGCAGAGCCGGCCCAGGGGTACTTAACCTTTACGAGCAGTACTTC
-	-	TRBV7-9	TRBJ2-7	CAILTRSYEQYF	TGTGCCATCTTAACGAGGAGTTACGAGCAGTACTTC
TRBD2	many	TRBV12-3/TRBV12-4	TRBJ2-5	CASTLNLADQETQYF	TGTGCCAGCACCCTAAATCTAGCGGACCAAGAGACCCAGTACTTC
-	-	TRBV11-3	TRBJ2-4	CASSLRGQDIQYF	TGTGCCAGCAGCCTACGGGGTCAAGACATTCAGTACTTC
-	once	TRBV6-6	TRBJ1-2	CASSHQQGRGYTF	TGTGCCAGCAGTCACCAACAGGGCCGTGGCTACACCTTC
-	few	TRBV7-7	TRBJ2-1	CASSLFGGIEDEQFF	TGTGCTAGCAGCTTATTCGGGGGAATAGAAGATGAGCAGTTCTTC
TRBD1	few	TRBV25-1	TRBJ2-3	CASSLTGGFPDTQYF	TGTGCCAGCAGTCTGACAGGGGGCTTCCCAGATACGCAGTATTTT
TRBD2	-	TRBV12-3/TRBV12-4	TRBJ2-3	CASTLWTRVSTDTQYF	TGTGCCAGCACCCTCTGGACTAGAGTGAGCACAGATACGCAGTATTTT
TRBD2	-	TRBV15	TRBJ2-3	CATSRDSGGADTQYF	TGTGCCACCAGCAGAGATAGCGGGGGGGCAGATACGCAGTATTTT
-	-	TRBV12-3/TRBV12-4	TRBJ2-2	CASSRRIVGGELFF	TGTGCCAGCAGCCGAAGGATAGTAGGCGGGGAGCTGTTTTTT
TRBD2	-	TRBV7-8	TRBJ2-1	CASSSSGGVTMEQFF	TGTGCCAGCAGCAGTAGCGGGGGGGTTACGATGGAGCAGTTCTTC
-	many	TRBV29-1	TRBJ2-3	CSVTVGSTDTQYF	TGCAGCGTGACGGTGGGTTCCACAGATACGCAGTATTTT